Listed below are T cell receptor beta chains from one sample, sequenced in a study of shared clonotypes between healthy human individuals. Data came from immunoSEQ multiplex PCR; TCRdb stores just in-frame clones and leaves some out. The sample comprises about 2.4 million clones, 90% to 95% of which are singletons, and more than 0.12% rests with the top ten. The sample was naive CD4+ T cells sorted from blood. Source of these receptors: a young man in good health. CDR3s include the opening cysteine and the closing phenylalanine or tryptophan. The order of the fields is clone size, J gene, D gene, V gene, CDR3 protein, CDR3 DNA. D genes are given only for firm matches. Size is omitted from some rows. Given values are once, few, many or a class for expanded clones.

. TRBJ1-1 . TRBV6-5 CASSRDSLDVAFF TGTGCCAGCAGTCGAGACAGCCTTGATGTAGCTTTCTTT
. TRBJ1-1 TRBD1 TRBV30 CAWRSTGKAEAFF TGTGCCTGGAGGTCGACAGGGAAGGCTGAAGCTTTCTTT
. TRBJ2-3 . TRBV7-3 CASSLGSLDTQYF TGTGCCAGCAGCTTAGGGAGTTTAGATACGCAGTATTTT
. TRBJ1-4 TRBD1 TRBV28 CASRGGQGEKLFF TGTGCCAGCAGGGGGGGACAGGGGGAAAAACTGTTTTTT
. TRBJ2-2 . TRBV5-4 CASSSGGRNTGELFF TGTGCCAGCAGCTCCGGGGGGCGCAACACCGGGGAGCTGTTTTTT
few TRBJ1-2 . TRBV19 CASTRGYGYTF TGTGCCAGTACCAGGGGCTATGGCTACACCTTC
. TRBJ2-1 TRBD2 TRBV29-1 CSVDRARGTSGIHEQFF TGCAGCGTTGACAGGGCCCGCGGGACTAGCGGGATACATGAGCAGTTCTTC
once TRBJ2-5 TRBD2 TRBV4-2 CASSQDERGETQYF TGTGCCAGCAGCCAAGATGAGCGGGGGGAGACCCAGTACTTC
. TRBJ1-1 . TRBV6-1 CASSEVGVVNTEAFF TGTGCCAGCAGTGAAGTTGGGGTCGTGAACACTGAAGCTTTCTTT
. TRBJ1-5 . TRBV2 CASSDRLMGANQPQHF TGTGCCAGCAGTGATCGGCTTATGGGGGCCAATCAGCCCCAGCATTTT
. TRBJ2-7 . TRBV7-2 CASSPRNPYEQYF TGTGCCAGCAGCCCTCGAAACCCCTACGAGCAGTACTTC
. TRBJ1-6 . TRBV5-1 CASSLGNINSPLHF TGCGCCAGCAGCTTGGGCAATATTAATTCACCCCTCCACTTT
. TRBJ1-3 TRBD1 TRBV18 CASSPPGQGNTIYF TGTGCCAGCTCACCACCGGGACAGGGGAACACCATATATTTT
. TRBJ2-6 TRBD1 TRBV28 CASSFSQGAGGANVLTF TGTGCCAGCAGTTTTAGCCAGGGGGCGGGTGGGGCCAACGTCCTGACTTTC
. TRBJ1-5 TRBD1 TRBV19 CASRDQGAGNQPQHF TGTGCCAGTAGGGACCAGGGGGCGGGCAATCAGCCCCAGCATTTT
. TRBJ1-6 . TRBV30 CAWSVRLVLRDRSSYNSPLHF TGTGCCTGGAGTGTCCGACTGGTACTTCGGGACCGGAGCTCCTATAATTCACCCCTCCACTTT
. TRBJ2-3 . TRBV11-2 CASSSLQGKADTQYF TGTGCCAGCAGCTCACTTCAGGGGAAAGCAGATACGCAGTATTTT
. TRBJ2-7 TRBD2 TRBV6-6 CASTHDMAGGTYEQYF TGTGCCAGCACCCACGACATGGCGGGAGGGACCTACGAGCAGTACTTC
few TRBJ1-5 TRBD1 TRBV2 CASRGQEGSWTQHF TGTGCCAGCAGGGGACAGGAGGGGTCTTGGACCCAGCATTTT